Detailed here is one TCR beta chain. The target of this receptor is not known. Per-base qualities were not stored, and no clone one base away is much larger. The cohort consisted of 600 to 750 healthy bone marrow donors. At the time of sampling, every cohort member was nominally healthy, though immune exposures that went unrecorded were likely present. The donor was CMV seropositive and was included in the group of 290 or so seropositive cohort members. A peripheral blood sample was collected from each donor, and TCR beta sequencing was performed on peripheral blood mononuclear cells. Genomic DNA was extracted from the blood cell samples with the Qiagen DNeasy Blood Extraction Kit. The library was generated by the immunoSEQ multiplex PCR assay. For the multiplex PCR, a mixture combining 60 forward primers for TCR Vbeta segments and 13 reverse primers for TCR Jbeta segments was used. The CDR3 region of rearranged TCR beta genes was amplified from genomic DNA with a multiplex PCR assay. The amplified TCR beta libraries were sequenced on the Illumina HiSeq System as 87-base-pair reads. Turning to the authors' computational methods: A later analysis tallied tens of millions of unique TCR beta chains across the 660 or so repertoires, and roughly 11 million of those chains were shared by two or more donors. To remove PCR and sequencing errors, raw reads were error-corrected and collapsed into unique sequences using a nearest-neighbor algorithm that merged closely related sequences. Alignment of CDR3 sequences to IMGT reference sequences was used to assign V, D and J gene segments. For a sequence to be retained, a match of at least six nucleotides was required to both a V gene segment and a J gene segment. A rearrangement counted as productive if the CDR3 had no stop codons and remained in frame with V and J, and every other rearrangement counted as non-productive. CDR3 was defined by IMGT convention, running from the second conserved V-encoded cysteine to the conserved J-encoded phenylalanine. The earlier analysis of some 580 of the donors excluded any sequence lacking an unambiguous match to a single V gene segment. An earlier analysis of fewer than 750 of the donors classified V segments as functional when productive rearrangements were above 56.7% and as segregating when the standard deviation between donors was above 5%. To diagnose cytomegalovirus status from the catalog of TCR beta chain sequences, a statistical classification framework was built. A later analysis assigned V and J genes by comparing TCR nucleotide sequences with IMGT/GENE-DB human TR gene sequences. Using the TCRdist pipeline, a later analysis assigned CDR3 sequences along with most-parsimonious VDJ recombination scenarios. A later analysis defined each TCR beta chain by its CDR3 amino acid sequence plus V-gene family, and excluded reads lacking a unique V-gene family. To address suspected cross-contamination and a sequencing artifact, a later analysis removed 450 to 700 highly shared, low-generation-probability nucleotide sequences. In a later analysis, a clonal expansion index was calculated for each public chain from normalized within-repertoire ranks of inferred template counts. In a later analysis, generation probabilities were computed with a VDJ recombination model fitted to out-of-frame rearrangements, and the resulting probabilities were checked against IGoR. In a later analysis, TCR-TCR, TCR-HLA and TCR-CMV co-occurrence was scored with hypergeometric tests, and a repertoire-size bias correction was applied to TCR pairs. In a later analysis, false discovery rates were estimated by permuting HLA or CMV assignments 20 times. A later analysis grouped co-occurring TCRs with DBSCAN, adding TCRdist sequence similarity when clustering within HLA-allele-positive subsets. Repertoires with fewer than 30,000 or more than 120,000 public chains were left out of co-occurrence clustering, as were four to six repertoires with anomalous nucleotide sharing. Imported from immuneACCESS, the table was reduced by TCRdb to in-frame sequences with V and J called. These copies leave out some clones; in studies compared against another copy, an unresolved V gene accounts for under half, and the cause of the remainder is not known. V, J and clone size were drawn from that table, and D and trimming were deduced from the DNA. This sample gives approximately 120,000 clones in total; roughly 80% of them show up just once. The ten largest clones take up roughly 11% of the sample.

This sample was taken from a study of cytomegalovirus exposure and HLA in healthy donors (dated by TCRdb to about 2017). In the study overall: An earlier analysis of approximately 640 of the donors reported 250 to 350 Gb of sequence data and some 120 million unique TCR beta sequences from about 179 million T cells. Roughly five DR-DQ haplotypes were treated as single units for association and clustering because of strong linkage in the cohort. To study patterns of TCR occurrence, a later analysis re-analyzed previously published TCR beta repertoires from several hundred donors and added high-resolution HLA genotyping. Alongside the repertoire data, information on donor age, sex, ethnicity and CMV serostatus was compiled. Of the approximately 370 genotyped donors, 75% to 85% were placed in the genetic ancestry cluster associated with self-reported Caucasian donors. Among some 400 genotyped donors of the cohort, an average of roughly 240,000 unique TCR beta nucleotide sequences were sequenced per donor, 15% to 20% of them non-productive. In addition to the first cohort of about 650 subjects, a separate validation cohort of 120 different subjects was used. The study aimed to test whether cataloging public T cell receptors could reveal signatures of past pathogen exposure. Typing coverage varied by locus: roughly 629-630 donors for A, B, C, DRB1 and DQB1; approximately 560 for DQA1; over 600 for DPA1; approximately 490 for DPB1. All discovery cohort repertoires had been generated using a single sequencing platform. High-throughput TCR immunosequencing, statistical association of individual TCRs with disease status, and machine learning were combined to predict cytomegalovirus infection status. Both class I and class II loci were covered by HLA typing, at four-digit resolution. An early release covering just under 650 HLA-typed donors comprised about 300 gigabases of sequencing data and roughly 85 million unique TCR sequences. In a later genetic analysis, genome-wide SNP genotypes for about 55% of the roughly 670 donors were used, and that subset was treated as a discovery cohort. The T cell repertoires of 700 or so subjects were profiled by immunosequencing and related to cytomegalovirus serostatus. Rather than using new phenotypic data, the later analysis identified candidate immune exposures from TCR beta sequences and from how often those sequences occurred across donors. To decide whether each TCR beta V gene segment behaved as functional or pseudogenic, an earlier analysis of approximately 600 of the donors relied on high-throughput TCR beta sequencing.

Relative to germline, V is missing 0 bases and J is missing 2 bases, with 6 bases of the junction outside any gene match. CDR1 and CDR2 were assigned from the germline V gene as SGDLS and YYNGEE. The CDR3 contains 16 residues, cysteine and phenylalanine counted. Solely the CDR3 DNA is kept, with 48 bases framed from the first base. On the study overall, not on this receptor specifically: A group of highly shared sequence variants was considered likely to be a technical artifact of the sequencing pipeline. Immune exposure information for the cohort was limited to CMV serostatus. Because counts were too low, some 17 rarely observed V segments, including chromosome 9 orphons, were excluded from the earlier analysis of 587 of the donors. Most TCR sequences were seen in very few donors, while some public TCRs were found in many individuals. Because HLA typing was missing for some donors at each locus, association tests included only the typed subset. According to the authors, the approach could potentially be generalized to other disease states and immunological phenotypes. A later analysis associated roughly 17,000 TCR beta sequences with specific HLA alleles at a false discovery rate of 0.05. A further reported finding was that TCR beta sequences accurately predicted the HLA-A and HLA-B alleles for most subjects in the first cohort. V-gene and J-gene trimming of TCR beta chains was associated with a missense DCLRE1C variant in a later genetic analysis, and the association was replicated in an independent cohort. Assigning TCR associations to individual alleles was difficult when HLA alleles, especially DR and DQ, strongly co-occurred. A later genetic analysis reported fewer N-insertions in productive TCRs among donors in an Asian-associated ancestry cluster than the roughly 670-donor mean. The classifier was reported to diagnose cytomegalovirus status with high specificity and sensitivity in both the original cohort and the validation cohort. According to a later analysis, TCR association rates differed among HLA loci, with DRB1 alleles showing the most associated TCRs and HLA-C alleles showing the fewest. In the study, around 150 TCR beta chains were listed as associated with cytomegalovirus. Linkage disequilibrium might explain the correlated functional status among segregating V segments, but an unknown experimental factor could not be ruled out. The 87-base-pair reads could not distinguish some IMGT-functional V segments, including TRBV6-2 and TRBV6-3, so those segments were excluded. Presence/absence analyses assumed roughly uniform sequencing depth across donors, an assumption that may not hold. Most CMV-associated TCR beta chains appeared to be HLA-restricted in a later analysis, and the HLA associations seemed to be driven largely by CMV exposure. A few of the identified cytomegalovirus-associated TCR beta chains were confirmed in vitro to be specific for cytomegalovirus antigens. This cohort had only TCR beta chains sequenced, and the lack of alpha or paired-chain data limited which features could be detected. In a later analysis, several top co-occurrence clusters were reported to appear linked to parvovirus B19, influenza, CMV and Epstein-Barr virus. In an earlier analysis of about 600 of the donors, most TCR beta V segments appeared in productive rearrangements about 90% or about 30% of the time, broadly matching IMGT annotations. In a later analysis, HLA-associated TCR beta chains showed more clonal expansion and lower generation probabilities than non-associated chains that were equally common.

The TCR originated in a man aged 30-40 years in good health and CMV-seropositive. This chain joins TRBV9 to TRBJ2-7; 9 nucleotides in the junction match TRBD1. Sequenced: PBMCs. The CDR3 reads CASSVGIQGAPYEQYF. The nucleotides read TGTGCCAGCAGCGTAGGGATACAGGGGGCCCCCTACGAGCAGTACTTC.